A selection of T cell receptor beta chains follows, all from one sample in a study of T cells in Graves' hyperthyroidism and ophthalmopathy. TCRdb ran MiXCR on the multiplex PCR reads and lists one entry per CDR3 protein. The data contain roughly 600,000 distinct CDR3 sequences, 13% to 15% of them seen just once; the ten biggest clones take up roughly an eighth. The sample was blood. The receptors stem from a woman aged 50 to 60 with Graves' ophthalmopathy. The CDR3 runs from the conserved cysteine through the conserved F or W. The order of the fields is clone size, V gene, J gene, D gene, CDR3 protein, CDR3 DNA. D genes are given only for firm matches. Part of the rows lack a size; the others show once, few, many or a class for expanded clones.

clone_size: few; v_call: TRBV4-3; j_call: TRBJ2-7; d_call: TRBD2; cdr3_aa: CASSEGALAGAYEQYF; cdr3_nt: TGCGCCAGCAGCGAAGGGGCACTAGCGGGAGCCTACGAGCAGTACTTC
clone_size: many; v_call: TRBV6-2/TRBV6-3; j_call: TRBJ2-7; d_call: TRBD1; cdr3_aa: CASSGTGPTFLSYEQYF; cdr3_nt: TGTGCCAGCAGTGGGACAGGGCCCACTTTCCTCTCCTACGAGCAGTACTTC
clone_size: few; v_call: TRBV6-5; j_call: TRBJ1-3; d_call: .; cdr3_aa: CASSYTLSGNTIYF; cdr3_nt: TGTGCCAGCAGTTACACGCTTTCTGGAAACACCATATATTTT
clone_size: many; v_call: TRBV18; j_call: TRBJ1-1; d_call: .; cdr3_aa: CASSTQMNTEAFF; cdr3_nt: TGTGCCAGCTCAACGCAGATGAACACTGAAGCTTTCTTT
clone_size: many; v_call: TRBV18; j_call: TRBJ1-1; d_call: .; cdr3_aa: CASSPIFEGTEAFF; cdr3_nt: TGTGCCAGCTCACCAATTTTCGAGGGAACTGAAGCTTTCTTT
clone_size: many; v_call: TRBV7-2; j_call: TRBJ2-5; d_call: TRBD1; cdr3_aa: CASSPRDRVAETQYF; cdr3_nt: TGTGCCAGCAGCCCCCGGGACAGGGTAGCCGAGACCCAGTACTTC
clone_size: many; v_call: TRBV6-1; j_call: TRBJ2-1; d_call: .; cdr3_aa: CASSSPPGQVGRYNEQFF; cdr3_nt: TGTGCCAGCAGTTCCCCTCCCGGGCAGGTTGGACGGTATAATGAGCAGTTCTTC
clone_size: many; v_call: TRBV11-2; j_call: TRBJ2-4; d_call: TRBD2; cdr3_aa: CASSRQAGGENIQYF; cdr3_nt: TGTGCCAGCAGCCGACAGGCGGGAGGGGAGAACATTCAGTACTTC
clone_size: .; v_call: TRBV7-3; j_call: TRBJ2-1; d_call: TRBD2; cdr3_aa: CASSLTAGGGYNEQFF; cdr3_nt: TGTGCCAGCAGCTTAACAGCGGGAGGGGGTTACAATGAGCAGTTCTTC
clone_size: few; v_call: TRBV29-1; j_call: TRBJ2-5; d_call: .; cdr3_aa: CSVEFLPAETQYF; cdr3_nt: TGCAGCGTTGAGTTCCTCCCAGCTGAGACCCAGTACTTC
clone_size: .; v_call: TRBV14; j_call: TRBJ2-7; d_call: TRBD2; cdr3_aa: CASSPIAGVFHEQYF; cdr3_nt: TGTGCCAGCAGCCCGATAGCGGGAGTTTTCCACGAGCAGTACTTC
clone_size: few; v_call: TRBV20-1; j_call: TRBJ2-7; d_call: TRBD1; cdr3_aa: CSANPGQGATYEQYF; cdr3_nt: TGCAGTGCAAACCCGGGACAGGGGGCAACTTACGAGCAGTACTTC
clone_size: many; v_call: TRBV7-9; j_call: TRBJ1-6; d_call: .; cdr3_aa: CASSGSYNSPLHF; cdr3_nt: TGTGCCAGCAGCGGCTCCTATAATTCACCCCTCCACTTT
clone_size: many; v_call: TRBV6-1; j_call: TRBJ1-1; d_call: .; cdr3_aa: CASSSLTDMNTEAFF; cdr3_nt: TGTGCCAGCAGTTCTTTGACAGACATGAACACTGAAGCTTTCTTT
clone_size: many; v_call: TRBV20-1; j_call: TRBJ2-2; d_call: .; cdr3_aa: CSARDISLDTGELFF; cdr3_nt: TGCAGTGCTAGGGACATCTCACTAGACACCGGGGAGCTGTTTTTT
clone_size: many; v_call: TRBV6-1; j_call: TRBJ2-7; d_call: .; cdr3_aa: CASTDPGLYEQYF; cdr3_nt: TGTGCCAGCACCGACCCGGGCCTCTACGAGCAGTACTTC
clone_size: .; v_call: TRBV6-2/TRBV6-3; j_call: TRBJ2-5; d_call: TRBD2; cdr3_aa: CASSYSTGLKETQYF; cdr3_nt: TGTGCCAGCAGTTACTCAACGGGACTAAAAGAGACCCAGTACTTC
clone_size: many; v_call: TRBV28; j_call: TRBJ2-3; d_call: .; cdr3_aa: CASSLWGGQVDTQYF; cdr3_nt: TGTGCCAGCAGTTTATGGGGGGGGCAGGTGGATACGCAGTATTTT
clone_size: many; v_call: TRBV28; j_call: TRBJ1-4; d_call: .; cdr3_aa: CASSLFRVGEKLFF; cdr3_nt: TGTGCCAGCAGTTTGTTCCGGGTTGGCGAAAAACTGTTTTTT
clone_size: many; v_call: TRBV9; j_call: TRBJ1-1; d_call: .; cdr3_aa: CASSVAVNTEAFF; cdr3_nt: TGTGCCAGCAGCGTAGCGGTGAACACTGAAGCTTTCTTT
clone_size: .; v_call: TRBV3-1; j_call: TRBJ1-6; d_call: .; cdr3_aa: CASALQTAYNSPLHF; cdr3_nt: TGTGCCAGCGCACTACAAACAGCCTATAATTCACCCCTCCACTTT
clone_size: .; v_call: TRBV9; j_call: TRBJ2-1; d_call: TRBD2; cdr3_aa: CASSVVVAGASSEQFF; cdr3_nt: TGTGCCAGCAGCGTAGTCGTAGCGGGAGCATCGAGTGAGCAGTTCTTC
clone_size: few; v_call: TRBV20-1; j_call: TRBJ1-1; d_call: TRBD1; cdr3_aa: CSARDRAWNTEAFF; cdr3_nt: TGCAGTGCTAGGGACAGGGCCTGGAACACTGAAGCTTTCTTT
clone_size: many; v_call: TRBV5-1; j_call: TRBJ2-3; d_call: .; cdr3_aa: CASSETMADTQYF; cdr3_nt: TGCGCCAGCAGCGAGACCATGGCAGATACGCAGTATTTT